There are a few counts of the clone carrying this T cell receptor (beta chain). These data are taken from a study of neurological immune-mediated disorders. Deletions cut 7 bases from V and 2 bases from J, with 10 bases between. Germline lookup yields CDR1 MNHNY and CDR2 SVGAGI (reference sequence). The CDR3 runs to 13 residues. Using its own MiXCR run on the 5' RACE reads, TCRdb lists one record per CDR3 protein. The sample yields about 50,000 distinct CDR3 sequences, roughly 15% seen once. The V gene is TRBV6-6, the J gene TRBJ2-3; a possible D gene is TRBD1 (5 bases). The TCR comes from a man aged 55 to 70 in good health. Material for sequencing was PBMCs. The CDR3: CASMDGHTDTQYF. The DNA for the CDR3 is TGTGCCAGCATGGACGGACACACAGATACGCAGTATTTT.